These 20 T cell receptor beta chains came from one sample sequenced in a study of shared clonotypes between healthy human individuals. Only in-frame clones appear in the TCRdb table, and some are missing; sequencing was by immunoSEQ multiplex PCR. Of 2 million to 3 million clones listed, 93% were seen once; the top ten hold more than 0.35%. Sequencing input: naive CD4+ T cells from PBMCs. This sample's subset: CD45RA+ positively selected. The source is a man aged 18 to 29 in good health. Some clones in this sample may be carry-over from other donors' samples.

The chain joins TRBV28 to TRBJ1-1; D call uncertain. Germline CDR1 reads MDHEN; CDR2 reads SYDVKM. CDR3 size: 13 residues. V was clipped by 6 bases and J by 7 bases, with 15 bases between them. The CDR3 sequence: CASSATDTIEAFF. The CDR3 coding sequence is TGTGCCAGCAGCGCCACCGACACCATTGAAGCTTTCTTT.

This chain links TRBV9 with TRBJ2-1; TRBD2 agrees at 7 bases. V lost 2 bases to trimming and J lost 5 bases; unmatched junction nucleotides: 7. The CDR3 length is 15 residues. Germline V CDR1 and CDR2: SGDLS, YYNGEE. The CDR3 bases are TGTGCCAGCAGCGTCATAGCGGGTGGAGACAATGAGCAGTTCTTC. This sequence encodes CASSVIAGGDNEQFF.

Notes on this clone: In the same sample, other DNA sequences code for this CDR3. This chain uses TRBV5-1 with TRBJ2-3; D is unresolved. Trimming removed 0 bases at V and 4 bases at J, with 6 bases between. Per germline, CDR1 SGHRS and CDR2 YFSETQ. The CDR3 length is 13 residues. CDR3 residues: CASSLVPSDTQYF. The CDR3 DNA reads as TGCGCCAGCAGCTTGGTACCCTCAGATACGCAGTATTTT.

The rearrangement uses TRBV7-9 and TRBJ2-3; D may be TRBD2 (5 bases). The length of the CDR3 is 13 residues. CDR1 is SEHNR, CDR2 FQNEAQ, per germline (reference sequence). The germline V and J ends were trimmed by 3 bases and 5 bases, with 9 bases remaining between them. CDR3 sequence reads: CASSFGGGDTQYF. The CDR3 nucleotides are TGTGCCAGCAGCTTTGGCGGAGGAGATACGCAGTATTTT.

V and J are TRBV7-9 and TRBJ2-2; 14 bases map to TRBD2. V shed 5 bases, J shed 6 bases, and the junction held 5 bases outside the gene matches. Germline lookup yields CDR1 SEHNR and CDR2 FQNEAQ (reference sequence). The CDR3 is 16 residues long. CDR3 nucleotides: TGTGCCAGCAGCCCGGGACTAGCGGGAGTGGCCGGGGAGCTGTTTTTT. Its protein is CASSPGLAGVAGELFF.

The V and J genes are TRBV6-6 and TRBJ2-1; D gene uncertain. V was cut by 3 bases and J by 4 bases, with 16 bases left in between. The CDR3 runs 16 residues. In germline, CDR1 is MNHNY, CDR2 SVGAGI (reference sequence). This CDR3 reads CASSYGSRVGYNEQFF. CDR3 bases: TGTGCCAGCAGTTATGGGTCCCGAGTCGGATACAATGAGCAGTTCTTC.

The chain couples TRBV5-1 to TRBJ2-1; D gene unclear. V lost 0 bases and J 1 base, leaving 5 bases between the germline ends. The CDR3 sequence is 14 residues long. CDR1 is SGHRS, CDR2 YFSETQ, per germline. The CDR3 loop is CASSLAPSYNEQFF. CDR3 in DNA: TGCGCCAGCAGCTTGGCCCCGTCCTACAATGAGCAGTTCTTC.

This sequence joins TRBV7-2 and TRBJ2-7; D gene ambiguous. Per the germline V gene, CDR1 is SGHTA and CDR2 is FQGNSA. Trimming took 7 bases from V and 0 from J, leaving 16 bases between them. The length of the CDR3 is 15 residues. The CDR3 sequence is CASTLRVQPSYEQYF. The CDR3 DNA reads TGTGCCAGCACCCTCCGTGTGCAGCCCTCCTACGAGCAGTACTTC.

V is TRBV5-4 and J is TRBJ2-5, with D possibly matching TRBD2 (5 bases). The CDR3 covers 13 residues. Germline CDR1 reads SGHNT; CDR2 reads YYREEE (reference sequence). Trimming shortened V by 1 base and J by 5 bases, and 9 bases separated the two germline ends. CDR3 DNA sequence: TGTGCCAGCAGCTTGATCCCGGGGGAGACCCAGTACTTC. Protein product: CASSLIPGETQYF.

This sequence joins TRBV9 and TRBJ1-2; D uncertain. Germline-derived CDR1 and CDR2 are SGDLS and YYNGEE. Trimming left V 0 bases short and J 2 bases short, with 17 bases between. CDR3 length: 17 amino acids. CDR3 DNA sequence: TGTGCCAGCAGCGTAGACCGATACGGTGGCGGGAACTATGGCTACACCTTC. Its translation: CASSVDRYGGGNYGYTF.

About this clone itself: At one end the junction does not follow the germline gene, possibly because of a read error. The rearrangement uses TRBV25-1 and TRBJ1-1, with D maybe TRBD1 (6 bases). The CDR3 runs to 11 residues. The germline V gene has CDR1 MGHDK and CDR2 SYGVNS. The CDR3 loop is CACRGRTEAFF. The CDR3 DNA is TGTGCCTGCAGGGGACGAACTGAAGCTTTCTTT.

The V gene is TRBV28, the J gene TRBJ2-7, with unresolved D. The CDR3 has 13 amino acids. Looked up from germline, CDR1 is MDHEN and CDR2 is SYDVKM. V shed 3 bases and J shed 6 bases, with 12 bases lying between them. In DNA, the CDR3 is TGTGCCAGCAGTTTTCAACCGGGTGTCGAGCAGTACTTC. The encoded protein is CASSFQPGVEQYF.

The V gene is TRBV5-4, the J gene TRBJ1-6, with TRBD1 as a possible D gene (6 bases). Trimming took off 6 bases at V and 7 bases at J, with 11 bases between the two ends. This CDR3 spans 13 amino acids. Germline V gene sequence: CDR1 SGHNT, CDR2 YYREEE (reference sequence). DNA for the CDR3: TGTGCCAGCAAGGACAGCGAAAATTCACCCCTCCACTTT. The encoded protein is CASKDSENSPLHF.

Only one count was recorded for this clone. The chain has TRBV10-2 and TRBJ2-7, with TRBD2 matching 12 bases. Losses at the gene ends were 6 bases for V and 7 bases for J; bases not matched to a gene: 7. The CDR3 runs to 14 residues. Germline V gene lookup returns CDR1 WSHSY and CDR2 SAAADI. The CDR3 loop is CASSPSGRAREQYF. DNA for the CDR3: TGCGCCAGCAGCCCTAGCGGGAGGGCCAGGGAGCAGTACTTC.

This sequence joins TRBV18 and TRBJ1-5, with D perhaps TRBD1 (5 bases). Germline V lookup: CDR1 KGHSH, CDR2 LQKENI. CDR3 size: 14 residues. Trimming pared 1 base from V and 6 bases from J, leaving 10 bases between. CDR3 region: CASSPLKGAQPQHF. The CDR3 nucleotides read TGTGCCAGCTCACCACTAAAAGGGGCTCAGCCCCAGCATTTT. Filled out from reference TRBV18 and TRBJ1-5, the complete variable domain reads NAGVMQNPRHLVRRRGQEARLRCSPMKGHSHVYWYRQLPEEGLKFMVYLQKENIIDESGMPKERFSAEFPKEGPSILRIQQVVRGDSAAYFCASSPLKGAQPQHFGDGTRLSIL.

The gene calls are TRBV4-1 and TRBJ2-4; 14 nucleotides match TRBD2. The V gene's germline CDR1 is MGHRA and CDR2 YSYEKL. The CDR3 sequence is 18 residues long. V shed 5 bases and J 0 bases; nucleotides not matched to a gene: 6. The CDR3 bases are TGCGCCAGCAGCGAGGGACTAGCGGGAGTATTAGCCAAAAACATTCAGTACTTC. It encodes CASSEGLAGVLAKNIQYF.

The V call is TRBV11-2, the J call TRBJ2-7; possible D gene TRBD1, 5 bases. This CDR3 has 16 residues. Germline V gene sequence: CDR1 SGHAT, CDR2 FQNNGV. The ends were cut back, 5 bases at V and 1 base at J, with 18 bases in the middle. CDR3 bases: TGTGCCAGCAGCCCCCACGCTCAGGGCGATTCCTACGAGCAGTACTTC. Amino acids: CASSPHAQGDSYEQYF.

The rearrangement uses TRBV10-3 and TRBJ2-7; possible D gene TRBD1, 6 bases. This CDR3 has 17 amino acids. Germline CDR1 reads ENHRY; CDR2 reads SYGVKD. Trimming removed 0 bases at V and 2 bases at J, with 17 bases between. The CDR3: CAISESSGTRTPYEQYF. The CDR3 nucleotides read TGTGCCATCAGTGAGTCGTCGGGGACACGGACCCCCTACGAGCAGTACTTC.

This chain links TRBV27 with TRBJ2-7, with 14 bases identical to TRBD2. CDR1 is MNHEY and CDR2 is SMNVEV in the germline V gene (reference sequence). J gave up 6 bases and V 4 bases, and 2 bases lay outside the gene matches. The CDR3 contains 14 residues. Here the CDR3 reads CASSSGLAGGEQYF. The CDR3 nucleotides are TGTGCCAGCAGTTCAGGACTAGCGGGGGGCGAGCAGTACTTC.

This chain uses TRBV7-2 with TRBJ2-3, with TRBD2 identical over 12 bases. The CDR3 is 19 residues long. The V gene's germline CDR1 is SGHTA and CDR2 FQGNSA. V was clipped by 5 bases and J by 8 bases; unmatched bases: 20. The CDR3 DNA is TGTGCCAGCAGCGCCCGGGGGCTAGCGGGAGGGTTCGTGGGCGCTACGCAGTATTTT. Translation: CASSARGLAGGFVGATQYF. The variable domain in full, completed from reference TRBV7-2 and TRBJ2-3, reads GAGVSQSPSNKVTEKGKDVELRCDPISGHTALYWYRQSLGQGLEFLIYFQGNSAPDKSGLPSDRFSAERTGGSVSTLTIQRTQQEDSAVYLCASSARGLAGGFVGATQYFGPGTRLTVL.